This TCR beta chain appears in the sequencing data of a study of glioma-infiltrating T cells. TCR alpha and beta CDR3 regions were amplified from RNA using iRepertoire nested multiplex PCR. Each CDR3 protein gets one entry after TCRdb re-called the multiplex PCR reads with MiXCR. The sample shows about 380,000 distinct CDR3 sequences, 41% of them seen only once. Germline V CDR1 and CDR2: SQVTM, ANQGSEA. The length of the CDR3 is 11 residues. The V end lost 2 bases, the J end lost 5 bases, and 7 bases lay between the germline ends. The clonotype comes from a human donor with low-grade glioma or glioblastoma, undergoing nonglioma brain surgery, or in good health (not recorded which). The sample was glioma tissue, nonneoplastic brain tissue, or PBMCs (not recorded which). V usage is TRBV29-1 and J usage is TRBJ2-7; D gene ambiguous. The CDR3 DNA sequence: TGCAGCGTTGAACAAGTGGACGAGCAGTACTTC. As protein: CSVEQVDEQYF.